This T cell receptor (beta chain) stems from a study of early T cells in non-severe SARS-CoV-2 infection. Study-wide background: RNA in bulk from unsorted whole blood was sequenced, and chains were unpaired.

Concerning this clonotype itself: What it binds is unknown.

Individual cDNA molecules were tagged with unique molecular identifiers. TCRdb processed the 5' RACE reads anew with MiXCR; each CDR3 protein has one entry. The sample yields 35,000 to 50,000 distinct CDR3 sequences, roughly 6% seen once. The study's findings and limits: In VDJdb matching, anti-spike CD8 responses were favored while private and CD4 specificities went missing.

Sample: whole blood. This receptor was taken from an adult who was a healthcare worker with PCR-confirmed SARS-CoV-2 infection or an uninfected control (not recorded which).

The CDR3 nucleotides are TGTGCCAGCATCCCCGGGCGAGGTCGCAGCTCTGGAAACACCATATATTTT. Translating it yields CASIPGRGRSSGNTIYF. The chain links TRBV11-2 to TRBJ1-3; unclear D gene. CDR3 size: 17 residues. The V gene lost 7 bases and the J gene lost 0 bases, with 19 bases spanning the gap. The germline V gene has CDR1 SGHAT and CDR2 FQNNGV. The full variable domain, rest sourced from reference TRBV11-2 and TRBJ1-3, is EAGVAQSPRYKIIEKRQSVAFWCNPISGHATLYWYQQILGQGPKLLIQFQNNGVVDDSQLPKDRFSAERLKGVDSTLKIQPAKLEDSAVYLCASIPGRGRSSGNTIYFGEGSWLTVV.